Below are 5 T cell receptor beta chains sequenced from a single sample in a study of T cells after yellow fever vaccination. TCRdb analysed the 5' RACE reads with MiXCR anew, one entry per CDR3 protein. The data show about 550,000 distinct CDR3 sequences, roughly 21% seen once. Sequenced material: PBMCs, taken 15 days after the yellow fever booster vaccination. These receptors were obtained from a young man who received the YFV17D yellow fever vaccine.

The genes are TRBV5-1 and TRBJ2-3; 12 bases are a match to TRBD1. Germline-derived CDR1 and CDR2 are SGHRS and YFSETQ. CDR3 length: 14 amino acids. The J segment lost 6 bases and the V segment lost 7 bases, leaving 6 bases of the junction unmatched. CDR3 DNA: TGCGCCAGCGGGACAGGGGGCTTCACCGATACGCAGTATTTT. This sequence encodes CASGTGGFTDTQYF.

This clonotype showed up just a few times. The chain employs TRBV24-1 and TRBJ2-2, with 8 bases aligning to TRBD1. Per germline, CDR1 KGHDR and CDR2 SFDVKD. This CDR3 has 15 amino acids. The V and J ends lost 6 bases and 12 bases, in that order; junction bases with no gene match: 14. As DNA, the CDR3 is TGTGCCACCAGTACTCCGGGACAGGCCAGTCCAAAGCTGTTTTTT. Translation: CATSTPGQASPKLFF.

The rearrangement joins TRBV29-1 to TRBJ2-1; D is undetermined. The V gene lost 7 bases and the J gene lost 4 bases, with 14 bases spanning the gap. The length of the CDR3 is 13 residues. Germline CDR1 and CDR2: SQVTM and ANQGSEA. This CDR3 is CSAGTDGYNEQFF. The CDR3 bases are TGCAGCGCAGGAACCGACGGGTACAATGAGCAGTTCTTC.

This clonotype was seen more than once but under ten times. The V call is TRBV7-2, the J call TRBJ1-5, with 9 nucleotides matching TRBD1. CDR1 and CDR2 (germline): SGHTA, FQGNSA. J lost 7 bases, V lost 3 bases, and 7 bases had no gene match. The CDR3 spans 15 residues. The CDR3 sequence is CASSLDRGIIQPQHF. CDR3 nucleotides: TGTGCCAGCAGCTTGGACAGGGGAATCATCCAGCCCCAGCATTTT.

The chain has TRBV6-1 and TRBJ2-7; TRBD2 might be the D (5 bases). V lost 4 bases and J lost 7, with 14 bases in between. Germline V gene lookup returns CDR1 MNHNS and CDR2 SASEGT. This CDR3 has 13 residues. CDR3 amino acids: CASSAGPSGEQYF. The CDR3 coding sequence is TGTGCCAGCAGTGCCGGGCCCTCGGGGGAGCAGTACTTC.